This passage covers 19 T cell receptor beta chains from one sample sequenced in a study of blood T cell repertoires in COVID-19. Sequencing was performed with immunoSEQ multiplex PCR; in TCRdb, only in-frame clones are kept and a portion is missing. The table records around 250,000 clones, about 82% of them present only once. The source material was peripheral blood. The receptors shown here come from a man aged 45-65 years with active or convalescent COVID-19.

This clone was counted once. The chain is built from TRBV23-1 and TRBJ1-1; tentatively, D is TRBD1 (5 bases). TRBV23-1 is filed as an ORF, its function uncertain. There are 13 residues in the CDR3. The germline V and J ends were trimmed by 3 bases and 2 bases, with 7 bases remaining between them. CDR3 DNA sequence: TGCGCCAGCAGTCAGACAGAAAACACTGAAGCTTTCTTT. This encodes CASSQTENTEAFF.

The J gene is TRBJ2-7, the V gene TRBV6-2 or TRBV6-3; D gene ambiguous. CDR3 length equals 12 residues. CDR1 and CDR2 (germline): MNHEY, SVGEGT. Trimming pared 1 base from V and 6 bases from J, leaving 7 bases between. CDR3: CASSYFSSEQYF. CDR3 nucleotides: TGTGCCAGCAGTTACTTTAGCAGCGAGCAGTACTTC.

The chain is built from TRBV5-6 and TRBJ2-5; 7 bases are shared with TRBD2. The CDR3 is made up of 17 amino acids. Unmatched junction bases numbered 12, after V lost 4 bases and J lost 0 bases. Germline CDR1 SGHDT, CDR2 YYEEEE. CDR3 sequence reads: CASSLNRAGRYQETQYF. In DNA, the CDR3 is TGTGCCAGCAGCCTGAACCGAGCGGGGAGGTACCAAGAGACCCAGTACTTC.

The chain couples TRBV7-9 to TRBJ1-5; possibly TRBD1 for D (5 bases). V was trimmed by 2 bases and J by 4 bases, leaving 6 bases between them. CDR3 length: 13 amino acids. Germline CDR1 and CDR2: SEHNR and FQNEAQ (reference sequence). CDR3 region: CASSLRGNQPQHF. CDR3 DNA: TGTGCCAGCAGCTTACGGGGGAATCAGCCCCAGCATTTT.

The V and J genes are TRBV27 and TRBJ2-7; TRBD2 might be the D (6 bases). There are 14 residues in the CDR3. Between the trimmed V and J ends, which lost 2 bases and 7 bases, there was a span of 15 bases. CDR1 is MNHEY and CDR2 is SMNVEV in the germline V gene (reference sequence). The CDR3 loop reads CASSLGTGAGEQYF. The CDR3 nucleotides are TGTGCCAGCAGTTTAGGTACTGGGGCGGGGGAGCAGTACTTC.

The chain employs TRBV12-5 and TRBJ1-6, with D possibly matching TRBD1 (6 bases). Trimming removed 6 bases at V and 16 bases at J, with 13 bases between. CDR1 is LGHNT, CDR2 FRNRAP, per germline. This CDR3 has 11 residues. The CDR3 DNA sequence: TGTGCTAGTGGACTCGACAGGAAGCTCCACTTT. This encodes CASGLDRKLHF.

The V and J genes are TRBV4-2 and TRBJ2-1, with 7 nucleotides matching TRBD2. The junction had 8 bases not matched to a gene; V was cut back by 4 bases and J by 5 bases. Germline values: CDR1 LGHNA, CDR2 YNFKEQ. The CDR3 extends over 15 amino acids. The CDR3 nucleotides are TGTGCCAGCAGCCCCCTAGACCGGGGGGACAATGAGCAGTTCTTC. Amino acids: CASSPLDRGDNEQFF.

This sequence joins TRBV6-1 and TRBJ2-1; 11 bases line up with TRBD2. CDR1 and CDR2 from the germline V gene are MNHNS and SASEGT. Trimming removed 1 base from V and 8 bases from J; junction bases left unmatched: 10. This CDR3 is 17 amino acids long. CDR3 DNA: TGTGCCAGCAGTGAAGGGAAGGTTAGCGGGAGGGGGCATGAGCAGTTCTTC. Translated, it gives CASSEGKVSGRGHEQFF.

This clone was recorded only once. The V and J genes are TRBV28 and TRBJ2-5, with D unclear. The CDR3 spans 11 residues. V was clipped by 4 bases and J by 5 bases, with 5 bases between them. Germline V gene sequence: CDR1 MDHEN, CDR2 SYDVKM. This CDR3 is CASSWAETQYF. The DNA of the CDR3 is TGTGCCAGCAGTTGGGCGGAGACCCAGTACTTC.

This chain connects TRBV5-1 to TRBJ2-5; possible D gene TRBD1, 6 bases. The germline CDR1 and CDR2 sequences are SGHRS and YFSETQ. This CDR3 has 14 amino acids. The V and J ends lost 4 bases and 1 base respectively, with 11 bases between them. The CDR3 nucleotides are TGCGCCAGCAGCCCCGGACAGTTCCAAGAGACCCAGTACTTC. It translates to CASSPGQFQETQYF.

This chain connects TRBV5-1 to TRBJ2-6; TRBD1 agrees at 10 bases. Germline CDR1 is SGHRS and CDR2 is YFSETQ. V lost 0 bases, J lost 0 bases, and 6 bases stayed unmatched. The CDR3 runs 19 residues. The CDR3: CASSLGPGQGRSGANVLTF. CDR3 in DNA: TGCGCCAGCAGCTTGGGTCCGGGACAGGGGCGCTCTGGGGCCAACGTCCTGACTTTC.

V gene TRBV19 combines with J gene TRBJ1-2; 7 bases align to TRBD1. V lost 3 bases, J lost 5 bases, and 6 bases stayed unmatched. The CDR3 is made up of 14 amino acids. In germline, CDR1 is LNHDA, CDR2 SQIVND (reference sequence). The CDR3 reads CASSMGQQGYGYTF. In nucleotides, the CDR3 is TGTGCCAGTAGTATGGGGCAACAGGGGTATGGCTACACCTTC.

The rearrangement uses TRBV27 and TRBJ2-5, with 7 bases lining up with TRBD1. The V gene's germline CDR1 is MNHEY and CDR2 SMNVEV (reference sequence). V lost 5 bases and J lost 4; bases outside the gene matches: 13. This CDR3 spans 16 amino acids. The CDR3 region is CASSPLSGAGGETQYF. Here the CDR3 DNA reads TGTGCCAGCAGTCCCCTTTCGGGTGCAGGGGGAGAGACCCAGTACTTC.

The V call is TRBV19, the J call TRBJ1-3; 7 bases line up with TRBD1. CDR3 length: 16 residues. Germline V gene sequence: CDR1 LNHDA, CDR2 SQIVND (reference sequence). J lost 2 bases, V lost 7 bases, and 11 bases had no gene match. The CDR3 DNA follows: TGTGCCAGTAAGGGGAGGACAGGCGAGACTGGAAACACCATATATTTT. It is translated as CASKGRTGETGNTIYF.

The rearrangement links TRBV4-3 to TRBJ2-7; D might be TRBD1 (5 bases). CDR1 LGHNA and CDR2 YSLEER come from the germline V gene. The CDR3 has 14 amino acids. V dropped 1 base and J dropped 3 bases, with 10 bases sitting between them. This chain's CDR3 is CASSQGEGDYEQYF. DNA of the CDR3: TGCGCCAGCAGCCAAGGAGAAGGGGACTACGAGCAGTACTTC.

The CDR3 is CASSLGGLRETQYF. As DNA, the CDR3 is TGCGCCAGCAGCTTGGGCGGGTTAAGAGAGACCCAGTACTTC. This chain joins TRBV5-1 and TRBJ2-5; D may be TRBD2 (5 bases). Per germline, CDR1 SGHRS and CDR2 YFSETQ. The CDR3 sequence is 14 residues long. The V and J ends lost 0 bases and 4 bases respectively, with 10 bases between them.

This chain joins TRBV7-6 and TRBJ1-1; D call uncertain. The CDR3 length is 13 residues. The germline V and J ends were trimmed by 3 bases and 4 bases, with 9 bases remaining between them. Germline CDR1 SGHVS, CDR2 FNYEAQ. In DNA form, the CDR3 reads TGTGCCAGCAGCTTTAGTTCGGGCACTGAAGCTTTCTTT. Its protein product is CASSFSSGTEAFF.

V gene TRBV20-1 combines with J gene TRBJ2-1, with 9 positions matching TRBD2. Looked up from germline, CDR1 is DFQATT and CDR2 is SNEGSKA (reference sequence). The CDR3 extends over 11 amino acids. The ends lost 1 base at V and 13 bases at J; junction bases unmatched: 2. This chain's CDR3 is CSARASGNQFF. CDR3 bases: TGCAGTGCTAGAGCTAGCGGGAACCAGTTCTTC.

This rearrangement joins TRBV28 to TRBJ2-3; D perhaps matches TRBD1 (6 bases). Trimming left V 3 bases short and J 0 bases short, with 10 bases between. CDR3 length: 15 amino acids. The germline CDR1 and CDR2 sequences are MDHEN and SYDVKM. CDR3 sequence: CASSFEQGSTDTQYF. The CDR3 DNA reads TGTGCCAGCAGTTTTGAACAGGGAAGCACAGATACGCAGTATTTT.